Listed below are T cell receptor beta chains from one sample, sequenced in a study of shared clonotypes between healthy human individuals. Profiling relied on immunoSEQ multiplex PCR, and the TCRdb table lists in-frame clones only, not all of them. The sample lists fewer than 1.4 million clones, about 80% occurring once. The sample taken for sequencing was memory CD4+ T cells from PBMCs. The receptor set was obtained from a man aged 18 to 30 in good health. Some clones in this sample may be carry-over from other donors' samples. Both conserved end residues are part of each CDR3. Each record gives: J gene, V gene, CDR3 protein.

TRBJ1-2,TRBV5-6,CASSPRGQFGYTF
TRBJ2-6,TRBV11-2,CASSLGSTSGANVLTF
TRBJ1-5,TRBV19,CASSMVWDFGNQPQHF
TRBJ2-1,TRBV7-6,CASSLGRASSFNEQFF
TRBJ2-1,TRBV6-5,CASSYSDRGSYNEQFF
TRBJ1-2,TRBV5-8,CASRITGGSGYTF
TRBJ2-3,TRBV5-1,CASSLVSGRPADTQYF
TRBJ2-7,TRBV9,CASSPRQDSYEQYF
TRBJ2-1,TRBV4-2,CASSQYQREDEQFF
TRBJ1-5,TRBV7-8,CASSLAPGGDQPQHF
TRBJ2-2,TRBV2,CASGTGTQSTGELFF
TRBJ2-1,TRBV12-5,CASGLAGGREQFF
TRBJ2-7,TRBV4-2,CASSQPGIPTLIEQYF
TRBJ2-3,TRBV5-4,CASSTLPGTDTQYF
TRBJ2-3,TRBV5-6,CASSSTGLAGVPTTDTQYF
TRBJ2-7,TRBV7-9,CASSVLAAYEQYF